Below are 6 T cell receptor beta chains sequenced from a single sample in a study of CD8+CD57+ T cells in acquired aplastic anemia. For CDR3 and TCR beta VDJ profiling, genomic DNA was the template used. TCRdb reprocessed the reads via MiXCR and lists one record per CDR3 protein. The table has 74,000 or so distinct CDR3 sequences, 45% to 60% seen once. The specimen sequenced was sorted CD4+, CD8+, or CD8+CD57+ T cells (not recorded which) from PBMCs. These receptors were collected from a human donor in good health, serving as a control.

This clonotype has at least ten counts. A read error is possible here, since a much larger clone lies one base away. The V gene is TRBV7-9, the J gene TRBJ1-2; perhaps TRBD1 as D (6 bases). Trimming cost V 7 bases and J 6 bases, with 12 bases left between them. Germline loops: CDR1 SEHNR, CDR2 FQNEAQ (reference sequence). This CDR3 has 12 amino acids. CDR3 nucleotides: TGTGCCAGCAAGATGGACAGCCATGGCTACACCTTC. Protein: CASKMDSHGYTF.

This chain links TRBV2 with TRBJ1-6; no definite D call. V was pared by 1 base and J by 0 bases, with 10 bases between. Germline V gene lookup returns CDR1 SNHLY and CDR2 FYNNEI. The CDR3 runs to 17 residues. CDR3 sequence: CASSEVWDSSYNSPLHF. In DNA, the CDR3 is TGTGCCAGCAGTGAAGTTTGGGATAGCTCCTATAATTCACCCCTCCACTTT.

By share of the sample, this clonotype is medium-sized. The chain combines TRBV5-1 with TRBJ2-7, with D possibly matching TRBD2 (6 bases). Germline V gene lookup returns CDR1 SGHRS and CDR2 YFSETQ. V dropped 0 bases and J dropped 3 bases, with 10 bases sitting between them. This CDR3 region has 14 residues. This chain's CDR3 is CASSLALAGYEQYF. CDR3 DNA: TGCGCCAGCAGCTTGGCACTAGCCGGCTACGAGCAGTACTTC.

This clonotype was recorded many times. The V call is TRBV11-2, the J call TRBJ2-1; TRBD2 agrees at 13 bases. The CDR3 sequence is 17 residues long. Germline V gene lookup returns CDR1 SGHAT and CDR2 FQNNGV. V lost 5 bases to trimming and J lost 4 bases; unmatched junction nucleotides: 8. The CDR3 nucleotides are TGTGCCAGCAGCGCCCTGGGACTAGCGGGATCTTACAATGAGCAGTTCTTC. Its protein is CASSALGLAGSYNEQFF.

This clonotype was observed at least ten times. The V call is TRBV6-5, the J call TRBJ2-7; no clear D gene. The germline V and J ends were trimmed by 0 bases and 3 bases, with 9 bases remaining between them. Germline CDR1 is MNHEY and CDR2 is SVGAGI. This CDR3 contains 14 residues. CDR3 DNA: TGTGCCAGCAGTTACTCAAACAACGGCTACGAGCAGTACTTC. Its translation: CASSYSNNGYEQYF.

Written as DNA, the CDR3 is TGCAGCGTTGACCCCTTAACAGGGACCCAGTACTTC. This gives the protein CSVDPLTGTQYF. The chain couples TRBV29-1 to TRBJ2-5, with D possibly matching TRBD1 (5 bases). Trimming cost V 3 bases and J 7 bases, with 12 bases left between them. Germline V gene data show CDR1 as SQVTM and CDR2 as ANQGSEA. The CDR3 has 12 residues.